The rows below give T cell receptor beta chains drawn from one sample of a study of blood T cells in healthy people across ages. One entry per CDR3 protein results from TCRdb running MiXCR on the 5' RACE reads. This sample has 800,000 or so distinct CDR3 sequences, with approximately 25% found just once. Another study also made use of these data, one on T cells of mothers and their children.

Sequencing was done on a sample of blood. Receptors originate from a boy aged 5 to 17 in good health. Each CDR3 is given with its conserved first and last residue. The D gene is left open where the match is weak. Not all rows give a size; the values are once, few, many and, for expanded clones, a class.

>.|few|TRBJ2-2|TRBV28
CASSLRAGELFF
TGTGCCAGCAGTTTAAGGGCCGGGGAGCTGTTTTTT
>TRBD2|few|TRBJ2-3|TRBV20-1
CSASYSGRVDTQYF
TGCAGTGCTAGCTACAGCGGGAGGGTCGATACGCAGTATTTT
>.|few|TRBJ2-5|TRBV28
CASSLYLNQETQYF
TGTGCCAGCAGTTTGTACCTAAACCAAGAGACCCAGTACTTC
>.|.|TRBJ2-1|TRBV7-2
CASSMRVNEQFF
TGTGCCAGCAGCATGCGGGTCAATGAGCAGTTCTTC
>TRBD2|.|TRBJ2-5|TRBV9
CASSLTSGSFETQYF
TGTGCCAGCAGCTTGACTAGCGGGAGTTTTGAGACCCAGTACTTC
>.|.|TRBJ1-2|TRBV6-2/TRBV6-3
CASSSGQYYGYTF
TGTGCCAGCAGTTCGGGACAATACTATGGCTACACCTTC
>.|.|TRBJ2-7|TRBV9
CASSVGGSGTYEQYF
TGTGCCAGCAGCGTAGGTGGTAGCGGAACCTACGAGCAGTACTTC
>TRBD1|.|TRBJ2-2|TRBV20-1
CSAPRQGGHGELFF
TGCAGTGCCCCAAGACAGGGGGGGCACGGGGAGCTGTTTTTT
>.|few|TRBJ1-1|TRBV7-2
CASSPNAGLHTEAFF
TGTGCCAGCAGCCCAAACGCAGGGTTGCACACTGAAGCTTTCTTT
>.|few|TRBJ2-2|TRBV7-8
CASTLGLTTGELFF
TGTGCCAGCACCCTGGGCCTGACCACCGGGGAGCTGTTTTTT
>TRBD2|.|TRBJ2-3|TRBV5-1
CASSLWVAGNEAQYF
TGCGCCAGCAGCTTGTGGGTAGCGGGCAATGAGGCGCAGTATTTT
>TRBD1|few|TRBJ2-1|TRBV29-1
CSATGGTYNEQFF
TGCAGCGCCACAGGGGGCACCTACAATGAGCAGTTCTTC
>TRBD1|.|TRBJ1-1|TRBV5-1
CASTPDRGNTEAFF
TGCGCCAGCACCCCCGACAGGGGAAACACTGAAGCTTTCTTT
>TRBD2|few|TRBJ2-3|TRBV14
CASSQVAGGLSTDTQYF
TGTGCCAGCAGCCAAGTAGCGGGAGGTTTAAGCACAGATACGCAGTATTTT
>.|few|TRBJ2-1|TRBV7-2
CASSLSPGGEQFF
TGTGCCAGCAGCTTGTCGCCCGGAGGCGAGCAGTTCTTC
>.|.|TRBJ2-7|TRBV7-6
CASSLQSQYEQYF
TGTGCCAGCAGCTTACAGAGCCAGTACGAGCAGTACTTC